The clone carrying this TCR beta chain was counted a single time. Its antigen is undetermined. With 60 Vbeta and 13 Jbeta primers, the PCR was carried out. In the original workflow: As a later analysis found, there were approximately 80 million unique TCR beta chains, of which some 10 million were shared. This table comes from immunoSEQ multiplex PCR, and its TCRdb copy is limited to in-frame clones, with some not included. That table furnishes V, J and clone size, whereas the DNA furnished D and trimming. The table records some 88,000 clones, 70% to 75% of them present only once. This sample was taken from a study of cytomegalovirus exposure and HLA in healthy donors. General study points: In a later analysis, 16,951 TCR beta sequences were associated with HLA alleles at 0.05 false discovery rate. Generally TCR sequences proved uncommon, though certain public TCRs appeared in numerous donors.

Healthy people donating bone marrow made up the donors. V dropped 6 bases and J dropped 5; count of bases not matched to a gene: 6. The length of the CDR3 is 14 residues. Germline V gene sequence: CDR1 MGHDK, CDR2 SYGVNS. The chain links TRBV25-1 to TRBJ2-5; 10 positions agree with TRBD2. This TCR was recovered from a woman aged 18-29 years in good health and CMV-seropositive. Material for sequencing was PBMCs. CDR3 in amino acids: CASRAASGSETQYF. The DNA for the CDR3 is TGTGCCAGCAGAGCGGCTAGCGGGAGTGAGACCCAGTACTTC.